This T cell receptor beta chain was captured by sequencing in a study of shared clonotypes between healthy human individuals (TCRdb year 2020). With respect to the entire study: The cohort comprised a couple of women and a few men aged 18 to 49 years. Per donor, three plates each were used for CD4 naive and CD4 memory, two for CD8 naive, and one for CD8 memory. Between about 0.9 and 8.9 billion PBMCs per donor were obtained by leukapheresis. Blood TCR repertoires of roughly five healthy adults were deeply sequenced to estimate repertoire size and the extent of clonotype sharing between individuals. Libraries were prepared and TCR repertoires were sequenced by different laboratories using diverse techniques, in order to increase sequencing depth and limit assay-specific biases. The paper as a whole reports these results and caveats: Larger estimated clonotype richness was generally found for naive subsets than for memory subsets. About 4.5% of naive CD4, 3.5% of naive CD8, approximately 2.2% of memory CD4, and more than 0.35% of memory CD8 clonotypes were shared across several donors. Because the study included only a small number of donors, the genetic and exposure-history diversity represented was limited. Pairwise subsampling led to the expectation that sequencing depth would affect the degree of clonotype sharing among donors. Sampling was restricted to blood, and TCR repertoires in tissues likely differ from the TCR repertoires found in blood. Compared with non-shared clonotypes, the clonotypes found in all four sorted-subset donors had higher generation probabilities. Incomplete sequencing was indicated by rarefaction of sorted-subset datasets, despite the large sequencing depth.

The junction carries 9 bases between V and J, which are trimmed by 3 bases and 3 bases respectively. For CDR1 and CDR2, the germline V gene (reference sequence) lists LNHDA and SQIVND. The CDR3 contains 13 residues, cysteine and phenylalanine counted. The read is trimmed to its CDR3 DNA, 39 bases read in frame from base 1. The donors were healthy, HIV-negative adults who had no recently reported acute infections or vaccinations. Only Caucasian adults living in Nashville, Tennessee, USA were represented among the donors. CD4+ T cells were enriched by magnetic negative selection, after which naive cells were positively selected on CD45RA and the negative fraction was taken as the memory subset. After blood collection by leukapheresis, PBMCs were isolated using Ficoll-Histopaque density gradient centrifugation and then cryopreserved in the vapor phase of liquid nitrogen. Analytical flow cytometry was used to check the purity and quantity of each magnetically sorted T cell population. Genomic DNA was isolated from each sorted fraction and quantified by UV absorbance on a Nanodrop 2000c.

Using the deep immunoSEQ assay, multiplex PCR amplified TCR CDR3 regions from genomic DNA. Extracted genomic DNA from each cell subset was spread evenly across all wells of several immunoSEQ 96-well plates, with each plate serving as a replicate. For sorted subsets, each replicate PCR was loaded with approximately 200 ng genomic DNA, equivalent to 32,000 or so T cell genomes. Purified libraries were quantified with a Qubit 3.0 fluorometer, sized on a Bioanalyzer 2100, and re-quantified with the KAPA Library Quantification kit. A separate single-read 150-cycle Illumina NextSeq 550 flow cell was used to sequence each immunoSEQ 96-well plate. Under the source paper's analysis protocol: Because the immunoSEQ output included only junctional sequences and no quality scores, the filtering could not be the same as the filtering used for full-length reads. To assign V/J genes and CDR3, sequences were annotated using PyIR, a Python wrapper for IgBLAST v1.9, with IMGT germline references. Reads were removed for weak V/J assignments (E-value above 1e-6), missing CDR3, stop codons, out-of-frame junctions, or ambiguous translated residues. V3J clonotypes were defined as sequences sharing the same inferred V gene, J gene, and CDR3 amino acid sequence. To compute the percentage overlap between repertoires, the number of shared unique clonotypes was divided by the size of the smaller repertoire. Repertoire richness was assessed with RTK rarefaction, the Chao1 estimator, and Recon v2.1 estimates of unobserved clonotypes. OLGA was used to compute generation probabilities for all TCRbeta clonotypes that the gDNA method yielded from four donors. The clones in this table, taken by TCRdb from immuneACCESS, are in-frame only. Not every clone is retained; where verified, under half of the shortfall comes from an unresolved V gene, and the cause of the rest is unknown. The V and J calls and the clone size are those of that table, but D and trimming were determined from the DNA. The sample includes 1,400,000 or so clones, with roughly 98.5% observed a single time. Approximately 0.4% of the sample is taken by the ten largest.

A note on this clone: What this receptor recognizes is not known. No much larger clonotype is one base removed from it; base qualities were not supplied.

The material sequenced was naive CD4+ T cells sorted from blood. This specimen's cell subset or site label, per the study, means: CD45RA+ positively selected. The chain uses TRBV19 and TRBJ2-7; no D gene can be assigned with confidence. The clonotype originates from a man in his thirties or forties in good health. This receptor carries the CDR3 CASSIGAGYEQYF. The DNA sequence is as follows: TGTGCCAGTAGTATCGGTGCAGGCTACGAGCAGTACTTC.